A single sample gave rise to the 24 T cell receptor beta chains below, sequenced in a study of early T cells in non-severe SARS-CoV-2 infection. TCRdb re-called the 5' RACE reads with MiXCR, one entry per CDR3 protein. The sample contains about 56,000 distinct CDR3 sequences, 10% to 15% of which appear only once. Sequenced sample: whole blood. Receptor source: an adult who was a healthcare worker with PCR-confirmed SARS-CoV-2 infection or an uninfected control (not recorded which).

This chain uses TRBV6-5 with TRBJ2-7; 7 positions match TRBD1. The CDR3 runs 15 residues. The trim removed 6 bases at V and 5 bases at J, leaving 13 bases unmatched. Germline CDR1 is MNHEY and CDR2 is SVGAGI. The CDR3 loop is CASRQGWTSWDEQYF. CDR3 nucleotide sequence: TGTGCCAGCAGACAGGGGTGGACCTCATGGGACGAGCAGTACTTC.

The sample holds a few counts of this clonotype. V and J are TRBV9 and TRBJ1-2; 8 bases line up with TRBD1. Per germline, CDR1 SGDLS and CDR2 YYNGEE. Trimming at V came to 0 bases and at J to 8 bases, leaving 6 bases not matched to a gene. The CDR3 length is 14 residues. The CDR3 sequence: CASSVGQGAEGYTF. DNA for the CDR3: TGTGCCAGCAGCGTAGGTCAGGGGGCAGAAGGCTACACCTTC.

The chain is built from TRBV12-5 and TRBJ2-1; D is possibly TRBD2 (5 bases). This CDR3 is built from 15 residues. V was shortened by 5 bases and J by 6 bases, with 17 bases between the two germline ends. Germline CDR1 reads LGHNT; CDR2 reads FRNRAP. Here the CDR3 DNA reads TGTGCTAGTGGTGCGGGTGAGACCCCCGGCAATGAGCAGTTCTTC. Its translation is CASGAGETPGNEQFF.

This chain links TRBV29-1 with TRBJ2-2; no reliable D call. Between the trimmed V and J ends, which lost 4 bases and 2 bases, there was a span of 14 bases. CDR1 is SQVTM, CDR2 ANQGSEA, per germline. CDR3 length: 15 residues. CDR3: CSVVGPQANTGELFF. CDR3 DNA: TGCAGCGTTGTGGGCCCGCAGGCCAACACCGGGGAGCTGTTTTTT.

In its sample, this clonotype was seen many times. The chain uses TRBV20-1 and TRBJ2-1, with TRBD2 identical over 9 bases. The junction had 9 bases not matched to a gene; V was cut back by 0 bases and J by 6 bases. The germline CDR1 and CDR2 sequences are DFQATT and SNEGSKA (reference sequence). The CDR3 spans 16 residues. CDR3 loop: CSARDPREGLINEQFF. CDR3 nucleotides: TGCAGTGCTAGAGATCCGCGGGAGGGCCTAATCAATGAGCAGTTCTTC.

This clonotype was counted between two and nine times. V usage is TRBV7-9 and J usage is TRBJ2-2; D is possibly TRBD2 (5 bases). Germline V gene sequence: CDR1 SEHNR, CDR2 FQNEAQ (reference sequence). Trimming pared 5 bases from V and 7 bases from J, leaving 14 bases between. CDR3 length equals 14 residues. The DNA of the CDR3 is TGTGCCAGCAGCCGACGCGGGTCGGACGGGGAGCTGTTTTTT. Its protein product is CASSRRGSDGELFF.

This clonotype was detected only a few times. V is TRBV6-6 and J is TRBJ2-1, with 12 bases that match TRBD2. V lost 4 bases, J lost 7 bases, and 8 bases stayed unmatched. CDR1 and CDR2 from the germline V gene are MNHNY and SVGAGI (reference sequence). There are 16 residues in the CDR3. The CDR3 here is CASSSQTSGRLNEQFF. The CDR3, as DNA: TGTGCCAGCAGTTCCCAGACTAGCGGGAGACTGAATGAGCAGTTCTTC.

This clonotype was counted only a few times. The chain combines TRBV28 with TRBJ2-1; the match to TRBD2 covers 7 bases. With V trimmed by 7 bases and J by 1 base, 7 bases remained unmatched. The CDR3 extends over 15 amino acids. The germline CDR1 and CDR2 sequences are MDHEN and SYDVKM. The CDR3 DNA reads TGTGCCAGCAACACAGCGGGAAGGTCCTACAATGAGCAGTTCTTC. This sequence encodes CASNTAGRSYNEQFF.

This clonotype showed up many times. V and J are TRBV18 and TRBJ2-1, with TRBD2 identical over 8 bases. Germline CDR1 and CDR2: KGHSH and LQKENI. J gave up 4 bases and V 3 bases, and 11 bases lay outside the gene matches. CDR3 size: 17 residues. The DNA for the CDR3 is TGTGCCAGCTCACCCGAGGTAGCGGGAAGACCTTACAATGAGCAGTTCTTC. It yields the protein CASSPEVAGRPYNEQFF.

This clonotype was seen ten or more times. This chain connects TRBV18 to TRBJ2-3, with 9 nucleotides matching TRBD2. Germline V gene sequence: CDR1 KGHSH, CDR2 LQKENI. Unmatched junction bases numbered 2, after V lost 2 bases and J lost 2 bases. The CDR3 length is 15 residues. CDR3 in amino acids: CASSPAGGATDTQYF. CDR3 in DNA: TGTGCCAGCTCACCAGCGGGGGGGGCCACAGATACGCAGTATTTT. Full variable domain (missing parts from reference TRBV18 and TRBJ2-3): NAGVMQNPRHLVRRRGQEARLRCSPMKGHSHVYWYRQLPEEGLKFMVYLQKENIIDESGMPKERFSAEFPKEGPSILRIQQVVRGDSAAYFCASSPAGGATDTQYFGPGTRLTVL.

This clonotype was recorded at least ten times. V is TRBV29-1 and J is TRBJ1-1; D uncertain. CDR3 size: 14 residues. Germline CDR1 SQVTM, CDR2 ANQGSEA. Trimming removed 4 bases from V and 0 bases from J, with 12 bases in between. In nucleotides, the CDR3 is TGCAGCGTTGGCGTCGATGGGATGAACACTGAAGCTTTCTTT. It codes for CSVGVDGMNTEAFF.

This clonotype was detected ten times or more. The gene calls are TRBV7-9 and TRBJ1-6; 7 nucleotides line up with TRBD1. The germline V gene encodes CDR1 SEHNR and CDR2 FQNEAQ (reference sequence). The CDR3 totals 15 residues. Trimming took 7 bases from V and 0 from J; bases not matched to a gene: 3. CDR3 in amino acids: CASTGQSSYNSPLHF. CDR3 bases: TGTGCCAGCACGGGACAGAGCTCCTATAATTCACCCCTCCACTTT.

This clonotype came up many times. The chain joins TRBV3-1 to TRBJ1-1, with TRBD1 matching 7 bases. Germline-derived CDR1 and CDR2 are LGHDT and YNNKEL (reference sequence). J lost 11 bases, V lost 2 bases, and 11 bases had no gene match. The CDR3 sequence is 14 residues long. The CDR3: CASSQSRQGTRAFF. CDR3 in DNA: TGTGCCAGCAGCCAATCCCGACAGGGTACGAGGGCTTTCTTT.

Here the CDR3 DNA reads TGTGCCAGCAGCTTAGGAAGTGTCGAGCAGTACTTC. Amino acid sequence: CASSLGSVEQYF. The rearrangement joins TRBV7-9 to TRBJ2-7; D is ambiguous. CDR1 SEHNR and CDR2 FQNEAQ come from the germline V gene (reference sequence). V was cut by 1 base and J by 6 bases, with 7 bases left in between. The CDR3 contains 12 residues.

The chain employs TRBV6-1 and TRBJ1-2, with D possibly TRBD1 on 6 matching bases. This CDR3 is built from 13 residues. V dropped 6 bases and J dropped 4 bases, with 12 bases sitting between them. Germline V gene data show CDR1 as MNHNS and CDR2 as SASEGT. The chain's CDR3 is CASRVRGGYGYTF. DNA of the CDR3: TGTGCCAGCAGGGTCAGGGGCGGCTATGGCTACACCTTC.

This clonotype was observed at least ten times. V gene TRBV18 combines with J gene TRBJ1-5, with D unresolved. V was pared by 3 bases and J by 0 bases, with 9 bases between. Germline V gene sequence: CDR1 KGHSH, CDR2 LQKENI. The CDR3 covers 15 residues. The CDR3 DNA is TGTGCCAGCTCACCCGGGTCAAATAGCAATCAGCCCCAGCATTTT. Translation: CASSPGSNSNQPQHF.

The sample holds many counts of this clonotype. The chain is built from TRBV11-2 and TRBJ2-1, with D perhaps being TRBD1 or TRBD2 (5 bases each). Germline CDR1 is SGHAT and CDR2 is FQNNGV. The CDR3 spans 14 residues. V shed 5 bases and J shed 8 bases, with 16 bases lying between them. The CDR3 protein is CASSRDHMVYEQFF. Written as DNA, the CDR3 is TGTGCCAGCAGCCGGGACCATATGGTGTATGAGCAGTTCTTC.

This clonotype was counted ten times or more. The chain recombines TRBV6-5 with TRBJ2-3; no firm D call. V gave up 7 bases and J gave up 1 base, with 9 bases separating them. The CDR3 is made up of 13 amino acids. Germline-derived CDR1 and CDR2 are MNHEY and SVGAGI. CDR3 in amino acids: CASKLHGTDTQYF. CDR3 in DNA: TGTGCCAGCAAACTCCACGGCACAGATACGCAGTATTTT.

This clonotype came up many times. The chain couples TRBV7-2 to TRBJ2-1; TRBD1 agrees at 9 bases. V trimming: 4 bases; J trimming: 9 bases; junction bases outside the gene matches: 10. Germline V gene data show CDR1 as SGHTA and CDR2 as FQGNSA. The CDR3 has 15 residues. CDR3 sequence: CASSSGQGHQAEQFF. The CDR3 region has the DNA TGTGCCAGCAGCTCCGGACAGGGGCATCAGGCTGAGCAGTTCTTC.

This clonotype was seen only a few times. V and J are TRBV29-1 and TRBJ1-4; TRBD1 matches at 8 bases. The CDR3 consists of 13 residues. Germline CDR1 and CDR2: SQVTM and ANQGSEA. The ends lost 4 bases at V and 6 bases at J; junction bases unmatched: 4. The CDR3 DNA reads TGCAGCGTTGGGACAGGGCAATATGAAAAACTGTTTTTT. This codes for CSVGTGQYEKLFF.

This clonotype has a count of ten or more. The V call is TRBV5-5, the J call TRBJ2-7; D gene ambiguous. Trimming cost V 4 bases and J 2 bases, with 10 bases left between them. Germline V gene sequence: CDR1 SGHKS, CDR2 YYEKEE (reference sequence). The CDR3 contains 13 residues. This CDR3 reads CASSRTRAYEQYF. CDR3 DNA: TGTGCCAGCAGCCGAACTCGGGCCTACGAGCAGTACTTC.

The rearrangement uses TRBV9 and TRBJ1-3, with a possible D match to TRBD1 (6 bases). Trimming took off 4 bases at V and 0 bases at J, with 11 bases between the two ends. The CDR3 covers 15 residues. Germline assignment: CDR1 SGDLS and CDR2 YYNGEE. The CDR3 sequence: CASSTGQISGNTIYF. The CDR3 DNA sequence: TGTGCCAGCAGCACAGGACAGATCTCTGGAAACACCATATATTTT.

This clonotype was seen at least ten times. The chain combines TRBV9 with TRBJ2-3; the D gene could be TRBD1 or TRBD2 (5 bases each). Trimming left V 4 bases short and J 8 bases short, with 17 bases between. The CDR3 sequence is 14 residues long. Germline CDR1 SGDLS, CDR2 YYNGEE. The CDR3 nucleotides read TGTGCCAGCAGCACGGGACCTCGGGAAGCTACGCAGTATTTT. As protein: CASSTGPREATQYF.

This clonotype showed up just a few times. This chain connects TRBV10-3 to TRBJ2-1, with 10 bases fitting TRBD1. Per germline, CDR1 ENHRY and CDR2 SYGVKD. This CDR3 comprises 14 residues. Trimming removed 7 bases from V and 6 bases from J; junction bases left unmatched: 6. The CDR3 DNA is TGTGCCATCACCTCGGGACAGGGGATCAATGAGCAGTTCTTC. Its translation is CAITSGQGINEQFF.